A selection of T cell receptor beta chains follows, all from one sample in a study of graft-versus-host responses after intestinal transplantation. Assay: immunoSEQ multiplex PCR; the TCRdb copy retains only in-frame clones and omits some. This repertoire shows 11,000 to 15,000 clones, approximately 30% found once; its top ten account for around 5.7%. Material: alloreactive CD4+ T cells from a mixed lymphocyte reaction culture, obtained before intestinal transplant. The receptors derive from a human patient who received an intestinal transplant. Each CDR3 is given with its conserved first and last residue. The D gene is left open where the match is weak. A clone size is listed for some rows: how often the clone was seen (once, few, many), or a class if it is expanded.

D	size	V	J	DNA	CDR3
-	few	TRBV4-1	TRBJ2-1	TGCGCCAGCAGCCAAGATCCTGCCGGGGCTAGAATGGGCAATGAGCAGTTCTTC	CASSQDPAGARMGNEQFF
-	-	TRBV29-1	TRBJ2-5	TGCAGCGTCACAGGGAGGGAAGAGACCCAGTACTTC	CSVTGREETQYF
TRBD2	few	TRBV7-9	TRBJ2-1	TGTGCCAGCAGGTCCCTAGCGGGAGGGGGCAATGAGCAGTTCTTC	CASRSLAGGGNEQFF
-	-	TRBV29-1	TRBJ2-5	TGCAGCGTTGCTCGAGGGAGAGCCCTCTTAGAGCAGTACTTC	CSVARGRALLEQYF
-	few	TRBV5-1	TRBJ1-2	TGCGCCAGCAGCTTGGTAGTTGGAGATGGCTACACCTTC	CASSLVVGDGYTF
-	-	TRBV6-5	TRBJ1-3	TGTGCCAGCAGTTACAAAATCCCCGCCCTGGGAAACACCATATATTTT	CASSYKIPALGNTIYF
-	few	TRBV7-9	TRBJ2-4	TGTGCCAGCAGCTTAGTCAACCAGGGAGGAGTAGCCAAAAACATTCAGTACTTC	CASSLVNQGGVAKNIQYF
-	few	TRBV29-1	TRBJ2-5	TGCAGCGTTGGGACAGTTGGGGGGCTAGAGACCCAGTACTTC	CSVGTVGGLETQYF
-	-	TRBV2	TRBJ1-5	TGTGCCAGCAGTGCGGACAGAAACAATCAGCCCCAGCATTTT	CASSADRNNQPQHF
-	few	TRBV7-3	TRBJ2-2	TGTGCCAGCAGCCCGAACACCGGGGAGCTGTTTTTT	CASSPNTGELFF
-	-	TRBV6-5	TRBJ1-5	TGTGCCAGCAGTCCTTCTCAACAGCCCCAGCATTTT	CASSPSQQPQHF
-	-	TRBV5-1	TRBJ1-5	TGCGCCAGCAGCTTGGAGCGGGGGATTCAGCCCCAGCATTTT	CASSLERGIQPQHF
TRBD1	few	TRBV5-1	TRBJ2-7	TGCGCCAGCAGCATCCGGCAGGGGGTCTACGAGCAGTACTTC	CASSIRQGVYEQYF
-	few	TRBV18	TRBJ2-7	TGTGCCAGCTCACCACCGGGGAGAGAGCAGTACTTC	CASSPPGREQYF
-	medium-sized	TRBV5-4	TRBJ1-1	TGTGCCAGCAGCCTCACCCCGGACACTGAAGCTTTCTTT	CASSLTPDTEAFF
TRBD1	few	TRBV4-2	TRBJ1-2	TGTGCCAGCAGCCAATCCAGGGGGCCCTATGGCTACACCTTC	CASSQSRGPYGYTF
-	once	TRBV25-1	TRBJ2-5	TGTGCCAGCAGTGAATATAGGCGCGGGACCCAGTACTTC	CASSEYRRGTQYF
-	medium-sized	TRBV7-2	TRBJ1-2	TGTGCCAGCAGCTTATTAGGGGTCGACTATGGCTACACCTTC	CASSLLGVDYGYTF
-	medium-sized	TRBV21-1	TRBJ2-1	TGTGCCAGCACCCGGGACAGACCCAATGAGCAGTTCTTC	CASTRDRPNEQFF
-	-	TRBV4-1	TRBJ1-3	TGCGCCAGCAGCCTTGGGGGGACATTCTCTGGAAACACCATATATTTT	CASSLGGTFSGNTIYF
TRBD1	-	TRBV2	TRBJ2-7	TGTGCCAGCAGTGTTCAACAGGGGATGATCTACGAGCAGTACTTC	CASSVQQGMIYEQYF
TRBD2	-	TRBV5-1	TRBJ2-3	TGCGCCAGCAGCAGGTTAGCGGGGCCTGGCACAGATACGCAGTATTTT	CASSRLAGPGTDTQYF
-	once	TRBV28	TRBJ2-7	TGTGCCAGCAGTTTCCCCGGGTCCCCCTACGAGCAGTACTTC	CASSFPGSPYEQYF
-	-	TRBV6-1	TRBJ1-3	TGTGCCAGCAGTGATTGGATTCGGACCTCCAAGCGGCAAAGTGGAAACACCATATATTTT	CASSDWIRTSKRQSGNTIYF
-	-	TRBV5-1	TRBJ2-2	TGCGCCAGCAGCTTGGTCCCAGGGCCGCAGACCGGGGAGCTGTTTTTT	CASSLVPGPQTGELFF
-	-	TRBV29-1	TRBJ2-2	TGCAGCGTTGTCCCCTTGGGGGGCGTTGCCGGGGAGCTGTTTTTT	CSVVPLGGVAGELFF
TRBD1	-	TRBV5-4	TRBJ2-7	TGTGCCAGCAGCCGGACAGGGCCCTACGAGCAGTACTTC	CASSRTGPYEQYF
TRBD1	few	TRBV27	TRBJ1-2	TGTGCCAGCAGTTCCAGGGGGCGCGGCTATGGCTACACCTTC	CASSSRGRGYGYTF
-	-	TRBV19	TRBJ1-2	TGTGCCAGTAGTATTGGCAGGGCTCTAAACTATGGCTACACCTTC	CASSIGRALNYGYTF
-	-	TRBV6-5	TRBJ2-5	TGTGCCAGCAGTTACGAGGGTAGAGAGACCCAGTACTTC	CASSYEGRETQYF
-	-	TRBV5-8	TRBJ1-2	TGTGCCAGCAGCTTGGTCAGATACTATGGCTACACCTTC	CASSLVRYYGYTF
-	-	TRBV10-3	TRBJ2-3	TGTGCCATCATCGCGGCGCGAGTACCAGATACGCAGTATTTT	CAIIAARVPDTQYF
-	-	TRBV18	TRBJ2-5	TGTGCCAGCTCACCACCTGGGGGGCCGGAGACCCAGTACTTC	CASSPPGGPETQYF